This T cell receptor beta chain derives from a study of blood T cell repertoires in COVID-19 (TCRdb year 2020). A note on the overall study: Samples covering the acute and convalescent phases of COVID-19 were provided by collaborators in the United States, Italy and Spain. The prospective study material was composed of cDNA or gDNA derived from T cells, B-cell-depleted T cells, or PBMCs. Deeply sampled blood TCRbeta repertoires from subjects exposed to, actively infected with, or recovered from COVID-19 were included in the dataset. A freely available public database, intended as a resource for researchers studying the immune response to SARS-CoV-2, is where the repertoires were released. The samples were drawn from the first 160 participants of the ongoing ImmuneRACE study and from 1,254 subjects provided by 6 global collaborators. A de-identified subject ID, COVID-19 status, age in years and sex were almost always included in the sample metadata. Where available, HLA class I and class II types were taken from metadata supplied by the sample provider and were not determined by assay-based typing.

One collaborating source in Seattle enrolled patients during active infection and followed them longitudinally through the course of disease. Collaborating institutions collected whole blood in K2EDTA tubes following their own protocols. For TCRbeta analysis, collaborators shipped samples in one of three forms: frozen whole blood, isolated PBMCs, or DNA extracted from either of those sample types. Concerning this clone: No antigen is known for it. Within one base of it there is no much larger clone, and no base qualities were kept.

At the junction V is shortened by 8 bases and J by 3 bases; bases outside the gene matches: 9. The CDR3 sequence holds 15 residues, the cysteine and phenylalanine included. Left in the record is the CDR3 DNA by itself, 45 bases read in frame from the first base. The germline V gene (reference sequence) provides CDR1 LNHDA and CDR2 SQIVND. What the authors observed across the whole study: How much clinical and demographic metadata was included differed by source and by participant, and the metadata was provided uncurated.

TCRbeta CDR3 regions were amplified from genomic DNA using the immunoSEQ Assay, a bias-controlled multiplex PCR. The study's own analysis went as follows. The number of nucleated cells in each sample was estimated by amplification of reference gene primers within the assay. To quantify the absolute abundance of each unique TCRbeta CDR3 rearrangement, sequence reads were collapsed and filtered. For each sample, productive Simpson clonality was calculated as the square root of Simpson's diversity index across productive rearrangements. The table was pulled from immuneACCESS by TCRdb, which kept in-frame rearrangements only. Such tables lose some clones; where checked, under half of the loss comes from unresolved V genes, and the rest has no known cause. Clonal size and the V and J genes are those of that table, whereas D and trimming came from the DNA. Recorded for this sample are about 230,000 clones; around 89% of them occurred a single time. The ten largest clones capture roughly 3% of the sample.

This receptor was taken from a man aged 25 to 40 with COVID-19, enrolled during active disease. The specimen was peripheral blood. The chain was built from TRBV19 and TRBJ1-2, and 10 bases in between align with TRBD1. The nucleotide sequence reads as follows: TGTGCCAGTTTGCCGGGACAGGGGCTCTACTATGGCTACACCTTC. It specifies CASLPGQGLYYGYTF.